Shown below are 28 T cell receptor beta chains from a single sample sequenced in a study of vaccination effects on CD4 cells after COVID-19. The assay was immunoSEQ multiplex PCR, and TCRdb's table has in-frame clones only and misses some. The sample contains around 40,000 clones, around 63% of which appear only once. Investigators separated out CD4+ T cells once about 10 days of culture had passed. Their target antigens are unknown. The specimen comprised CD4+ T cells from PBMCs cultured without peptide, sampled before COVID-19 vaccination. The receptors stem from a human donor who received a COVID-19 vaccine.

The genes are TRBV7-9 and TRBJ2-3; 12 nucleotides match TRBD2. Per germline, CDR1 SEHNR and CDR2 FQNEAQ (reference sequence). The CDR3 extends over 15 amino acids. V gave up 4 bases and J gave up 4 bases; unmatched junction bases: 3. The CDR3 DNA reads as TGTGCCAGCAGCTCACTAGCGGGAGGAGCAGATACGCAGTATTTT. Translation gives CASSSLAGGADTQYF.

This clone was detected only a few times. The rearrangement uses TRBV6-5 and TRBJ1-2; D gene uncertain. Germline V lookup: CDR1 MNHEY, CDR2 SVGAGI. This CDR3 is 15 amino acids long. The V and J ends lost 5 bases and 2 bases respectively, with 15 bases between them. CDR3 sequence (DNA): TGTGCCAGCAGTACCGAAATAGCGAGAAACTATGGCTACACCTTC. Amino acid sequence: CASSTEIARNYGYTF.

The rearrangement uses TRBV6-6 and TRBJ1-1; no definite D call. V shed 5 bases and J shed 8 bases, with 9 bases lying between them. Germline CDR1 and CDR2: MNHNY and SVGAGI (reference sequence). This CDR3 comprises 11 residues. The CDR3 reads CASSHRLEAFF. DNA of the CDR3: TGTGCCAGCAGTCACAGACTAGAAGCTTTCTTT.

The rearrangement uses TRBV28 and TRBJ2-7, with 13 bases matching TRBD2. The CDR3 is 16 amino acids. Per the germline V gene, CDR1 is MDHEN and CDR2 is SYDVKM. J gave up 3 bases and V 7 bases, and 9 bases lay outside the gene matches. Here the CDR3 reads CASTGTSGISFYEQYF. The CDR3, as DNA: TGTGCCAGCACCGGGACTAGCGGGATTTCTTTCTACGAGCAGTACTTC.

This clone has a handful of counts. DNA of the CDR3: TGTGCCAGCAGTGAAATCGGCAGGGGGCGAAATGAGCAGTTCTTC. Translating it yields CASSEIGRGRNEQFF. The rearrangement uses TRBV6-1 and TRBJ2-1, with TRBD1 matching over 8 bases. The CDR3 contains 15 residues. The germline gives CDR1 MNHNS, CDR2 SASEGT. V was clipped by 2 bases and J by 7 bases; unmatched bases: 7.

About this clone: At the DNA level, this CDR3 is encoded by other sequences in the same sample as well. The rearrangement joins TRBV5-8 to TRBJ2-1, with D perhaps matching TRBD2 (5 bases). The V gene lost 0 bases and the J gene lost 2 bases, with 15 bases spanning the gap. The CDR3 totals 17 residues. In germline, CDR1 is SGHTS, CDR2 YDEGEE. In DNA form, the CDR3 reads TGTGCCAGCAGCTTGGCGCTAGCTGCTCCCACCTACAATGAGCAGTTCTTC. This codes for CASSLALAAPTYNEQFF.

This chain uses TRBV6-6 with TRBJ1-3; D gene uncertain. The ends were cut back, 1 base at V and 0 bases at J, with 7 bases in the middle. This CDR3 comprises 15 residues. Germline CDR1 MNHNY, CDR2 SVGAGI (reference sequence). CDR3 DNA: TGTGCCAGCAGTTACTATCAGTTCTCTGGAAACACCATATATTTT. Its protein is CASSYYQFSGNTIYF.

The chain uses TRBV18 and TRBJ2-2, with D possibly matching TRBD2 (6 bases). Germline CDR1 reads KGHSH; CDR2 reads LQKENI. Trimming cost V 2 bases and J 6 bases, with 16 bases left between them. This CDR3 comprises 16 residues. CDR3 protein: CASSPFRGGTPGELFF. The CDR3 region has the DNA TGTGCCAGCTCACCATTTCGCGGAGGGACCCCCGGGGAGCTGTTTTTT.

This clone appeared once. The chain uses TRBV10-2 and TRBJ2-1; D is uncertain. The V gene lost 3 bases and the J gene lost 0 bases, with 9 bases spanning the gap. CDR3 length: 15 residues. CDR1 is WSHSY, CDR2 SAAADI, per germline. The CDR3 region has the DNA TGCGCCAGCAGTGAAGGGCTCCACTCCTACAATGAGCAGTTCTTC. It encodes CASSEGLHSYNEQFF.

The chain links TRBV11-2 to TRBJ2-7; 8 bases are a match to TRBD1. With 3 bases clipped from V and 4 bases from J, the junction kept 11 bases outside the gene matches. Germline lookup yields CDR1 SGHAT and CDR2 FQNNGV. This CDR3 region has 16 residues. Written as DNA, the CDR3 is TGTGCCAGCAGCTTGTTAACAGGGGGAGCGGGTTACGAGCAGTACTTC. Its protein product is CASSLLTGGAGYEQYF.

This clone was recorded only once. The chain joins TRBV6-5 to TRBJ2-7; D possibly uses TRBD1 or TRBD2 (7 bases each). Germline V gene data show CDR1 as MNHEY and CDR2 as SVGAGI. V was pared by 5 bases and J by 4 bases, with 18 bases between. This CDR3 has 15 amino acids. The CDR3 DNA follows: TGTGCCAGCAGTCAGGGGGGGACAGAGACTTACGAGCAGTACTTC. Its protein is CASSQGGTETYEQYF.

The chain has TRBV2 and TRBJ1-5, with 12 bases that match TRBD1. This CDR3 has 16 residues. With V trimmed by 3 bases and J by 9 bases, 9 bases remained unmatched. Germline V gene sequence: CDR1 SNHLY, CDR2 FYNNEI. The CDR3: CASSDPRDRGQRPQHF. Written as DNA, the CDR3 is TGTGCCAGCAGTGACCCCCGGGACAGGGGGCAGAGGCCCCAGCATTTT. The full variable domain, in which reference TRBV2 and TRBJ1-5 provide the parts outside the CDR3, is EPEVTQTPSHQVTQMGQEVILRCVPISNHLYFYWYRQILGQKVEFLVSFYNNEISEKSEIFDDQFSVERPDGSNFTLKIRSTKLEDSAMYFCASSDPRDRGQRPQHFGDGTRLSIL.

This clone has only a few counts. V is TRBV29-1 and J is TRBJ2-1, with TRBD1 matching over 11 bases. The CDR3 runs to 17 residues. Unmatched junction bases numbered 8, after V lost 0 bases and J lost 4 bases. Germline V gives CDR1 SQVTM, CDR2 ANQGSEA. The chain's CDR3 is CSVEDTRDRGSYNEQFF. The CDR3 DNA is TGCAGCGTTGAAGATACTCGGGACAGGGGGTCGTACAATGAGCAGTTCTTC.

In DNA form, the CDR3 reads TGCGCCAGCAGCTCTAACAGCGGGGGGGATATCGGAGAGACCCAGTACTTC. It is translated as CASSSNSGGDIGETQYF. The chain has TRBV5-1 and TRBJ2-5; TRBD2 matches 10 bases. CDR1 SGHRS and CDR2 YFSETQ come from the germline V gene. There are 17 residues in the CDR3. The trim removed 3 bases at V and 4 bases at J, leaving 12 bases unmatched.

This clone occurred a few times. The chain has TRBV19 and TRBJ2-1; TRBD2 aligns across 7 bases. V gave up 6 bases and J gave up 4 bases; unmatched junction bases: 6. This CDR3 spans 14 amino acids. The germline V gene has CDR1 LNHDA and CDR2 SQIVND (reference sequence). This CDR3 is CASSPTSVYNEQFF. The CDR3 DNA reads TGTGCCAGTAGCCCTACTAGCGTGTACAATGAGCAGTTCTTC.

DNA for the CDR3: TGTGCCAGCAGCCCCCGGGATGATAATGAAAAACTGTTTTTT. Its protein product is CASSPRDDNEKLFF. This chain connects TRBV7-8 to TRBJ1-4; D is unresolved. Germline assignment: CDR1 SGHVS and CDR2 FQNEAQ. The CDR3 consists of 14 residues. V lost 5 bases and J 4 bases, leaving 11 bases between the germline ends.

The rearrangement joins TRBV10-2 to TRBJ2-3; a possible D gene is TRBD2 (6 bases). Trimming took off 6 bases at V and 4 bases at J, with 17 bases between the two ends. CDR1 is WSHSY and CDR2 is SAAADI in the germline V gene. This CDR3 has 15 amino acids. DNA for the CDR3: TGCGCCAGCAGAGACGAACTTAGCGGCTCAGATACGCAGTATTTT. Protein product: CASRDELSGSDTQYF.

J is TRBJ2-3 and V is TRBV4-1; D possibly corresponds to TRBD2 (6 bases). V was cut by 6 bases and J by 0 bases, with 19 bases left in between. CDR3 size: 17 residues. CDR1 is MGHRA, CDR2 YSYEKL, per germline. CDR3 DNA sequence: TGCGCCAGCAGGATTCGACCGGGACTTACAAGCACAGATACGCAGTATTTT. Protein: CASRIRPGLTSTDTQYF.

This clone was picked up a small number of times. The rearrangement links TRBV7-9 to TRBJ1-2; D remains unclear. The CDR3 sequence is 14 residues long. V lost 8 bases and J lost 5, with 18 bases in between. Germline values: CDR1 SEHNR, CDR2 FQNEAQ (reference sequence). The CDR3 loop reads CASLSSFTPYGYTF. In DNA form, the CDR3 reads TGTGCCAGCCTGAGCTCGTTTACCCCTTATGGCTACACCTTC.

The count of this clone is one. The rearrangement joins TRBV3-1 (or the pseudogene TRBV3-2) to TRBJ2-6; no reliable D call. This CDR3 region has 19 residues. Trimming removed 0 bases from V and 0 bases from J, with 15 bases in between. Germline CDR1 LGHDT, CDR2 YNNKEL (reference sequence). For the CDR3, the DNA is TGTGCCAGCAGCCAAGAGAGGTTTTCACAGATCTCTGGGGCCAACGTCCTGACTTTC. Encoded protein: CASSQERFSQISGANVLTF.

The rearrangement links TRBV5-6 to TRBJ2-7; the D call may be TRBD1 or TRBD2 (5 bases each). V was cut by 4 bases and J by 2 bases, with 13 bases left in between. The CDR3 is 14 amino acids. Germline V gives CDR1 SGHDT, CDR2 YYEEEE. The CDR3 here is CASSLPGAPYEQYF. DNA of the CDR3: TGTGCCAGCAGCCTTCCCGGGGCGCCCTACGAGCAGTACTTC.

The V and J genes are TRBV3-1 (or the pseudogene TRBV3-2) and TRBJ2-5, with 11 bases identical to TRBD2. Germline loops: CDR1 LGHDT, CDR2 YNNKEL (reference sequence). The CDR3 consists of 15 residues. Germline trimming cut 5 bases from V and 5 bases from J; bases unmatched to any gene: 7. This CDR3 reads CASSETTSGAETQYF. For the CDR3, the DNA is TGTGCCAGCAGCGAGACGACTAGCGGGGCGGAGACCCAGTACTTC.

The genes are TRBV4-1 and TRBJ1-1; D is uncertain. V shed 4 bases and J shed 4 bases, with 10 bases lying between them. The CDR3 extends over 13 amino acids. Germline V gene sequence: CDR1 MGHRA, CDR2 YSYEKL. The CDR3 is CASSRGGSTEAFF. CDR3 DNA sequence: TGCGCCAGCAGCCGGGGTGGTTCCACTGAAGCTTTCTTT.

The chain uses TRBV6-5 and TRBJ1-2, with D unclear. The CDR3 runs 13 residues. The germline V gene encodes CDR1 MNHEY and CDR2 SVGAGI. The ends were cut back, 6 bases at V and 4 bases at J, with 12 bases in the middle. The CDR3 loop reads CASRDLGSYGYTF. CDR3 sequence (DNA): TGTGCCAGCAGAGACTTGGGAAGCTATGGCTACACCTTC.

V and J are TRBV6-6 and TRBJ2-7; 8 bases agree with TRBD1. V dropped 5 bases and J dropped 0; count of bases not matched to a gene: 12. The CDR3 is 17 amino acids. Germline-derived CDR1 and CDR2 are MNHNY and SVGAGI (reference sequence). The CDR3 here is CASSPGQGLMISYEQYF. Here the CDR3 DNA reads TGTGCCAGCAGTCCCGGACAGGGTTTAATGATCTCCTACGAGCAGTACTTC.

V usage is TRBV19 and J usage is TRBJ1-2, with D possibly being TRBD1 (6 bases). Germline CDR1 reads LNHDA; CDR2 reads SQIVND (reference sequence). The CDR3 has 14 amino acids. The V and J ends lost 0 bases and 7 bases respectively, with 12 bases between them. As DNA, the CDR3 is TGTGCCAGTAGTATAGACGGGGGCTATGGTGGCTACACCTTC. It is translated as CASSIDGGYGGYTF.

CDR3 protein: CASAESSGANVLTF. CDR3 sequence (DNA): TGTGCCAGTGCCGAATCCTCTGGGGCCAACGTCCTGACTTTC. This rearrangement joins TRBV2 to TRBJ2-6; no clear D. This CDR3 has 14 amino acids. The germline CDR1 and CDR2 sequences are SNHLY and FYNNEI. V was cut by 9 bases and J by 0 bases, with 9 bases left in between.

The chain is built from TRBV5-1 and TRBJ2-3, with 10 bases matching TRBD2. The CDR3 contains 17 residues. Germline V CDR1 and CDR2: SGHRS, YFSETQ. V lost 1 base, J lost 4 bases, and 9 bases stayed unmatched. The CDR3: CASSLYGRTSGADTQYF. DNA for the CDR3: TGCGCCAGCAGCTTGTACGGGAGGACTAGCGGAGCAGATACGCAGTATTTT.